This T cell receptor (beta chain) stems from a study of T cell repertoires in cytomegalovirus infection. About the research overall: Public TCR beta signatures indicated both CMV infection and matching HLA type.

The CDR3 has 14 amino acids. Germline CDR1 reads MNHEY; CDR2 reads SVGEGT. V was pared by 5 bases and J by 2 bases, with 11 bases between. TCRdb redid the calling of the reads with MiXCR, one entry per CDR3 protein. The sample contains fewer than 550,000 distinct CDR3 sequences, around 27% of which appear only once. The genes are TRBV6-2 or TRBV6-3 and TRBJ2-3, with a tentative D call TRBD2 (6 bases). This clonotype was sampled from a human donor in good health (CMV status not recorded). Some clones in this sample may be carry-over from other donors' samples. The sequencing sample was made of PBMCs. The CDR3 DNA sequence: TGTGCCAGCAGTCCGGACTACTACACAGATACGCAGTATTTT. It translates to CASSPDYYTDTQYF.